This record looks at one T cell receptor (beta chain) sequence and its context. Self-reported history from a screening survey and questionnaire set each donor's cohort. Recovered status applied to Cohort 3 donors who had two consecutive negative PCRs. It also applied to those with clearance or with symptom resolution. This sample is drawn from a study of blood T cell repertoires in COVID-19. Study-level background: Whether acute or convalescent, the COVID-19 samples came from the United States, Italy and Spain.

CDR3 size: 12 residues. CDR1 is LGHDT and CDR2 is YNNKEL in the germline V gene (reference sequence). The ends were cut back, 8 bases at V and 11 bases at J, with 18 bases in the middle. Sequenced by immunoSEQ multiplex PCR; TCRdb stores in-frame clones only, minus some. The sample contains about 64,000 clones, approximately 90% of which appear only once. The receptor was isolated from a woman between 40 and 55 years old who had recovered from COVID-19. This chain joins TRBV3-1 (or the pseudogene TRBV3-2) and TRBJ1-1; D gene ambiguous. The source material was PBMCs or T cells enriched from blood (not recorded which). The CDR3 loop is CASSPGGLNAFF. CDR3 sequence (DNA): TGTGCCAGCTCCCCCGGAGGGCTAAATGCTTTCTTT.